The clone carrying this T cell receptor beta chain was found many times. Its matching antigen is unknown. From the germline J gene comes the end of the CDR3, since the read stops 3 residues before it. Sequenced by immunoSEQ multiplex PCR; TCRdb stores in-frame clones only, minus some. This set yields tens of thousands of clones and no singletons; the top ten hold over 1.2%. This specimen comes from a study of T cell clonality in common variable immunodeficiency. There are 15 residues in the CDR3. From germline, CDR1 is SGHDT and CDR2 YYEEEE. V lost 4 bases to trimming and J lost 6 bases; unmatched junction nucleotides: 7. Study-level findings and limits: In common variable immunodeficiency, TCR beta chains reportedly carried fewer deletions and N-nucleotide insertions.

The chain joins TRBV5-6 to TRBJ1-1; 12 bases map to TRBD1. Material for sequencing was peripheral blood mononuclear cells. The receptor was isolated from a person between 18 and 75 years old in good health. The sequenced CDR3 bases are TGTGCCAGCAGCGCCGGGACAGGGGGCGTCGCTGAA. It codes for CASSAGTGGVAE. The full CDR3 sequence reads CASSAGTGGVAEAFF. The variable domain in full, completed from reference TRBV5-6 and TRBJ1-1, reads DAGVTQSPTHLIKTRGQQVTLRCSPKSGHDTVSWYQQALGQGPQFIFQYYEEEERQRGNFPDRFSGHQFPNYSSELNVNALLLGDSALYLCASSAGTGGVAEAFFGQGTRLTVV.